These T cell receptor beta chains were read from a single sample in a study of T cell responses to AZD1222 COVID-19 vaccine. Some clones are missing from TCRdb's copy, which holds only in-frame ones; the method was immunoSEQ multiplex PCR. The table shows some 95,000 clones, with 88% occurring only once. The source material was peripheral blood, sampled 28 days after the second AZD1222 dose. These receptors were obtained from an adult who received the AZD1222 COVID-19 vaccine. CDR3s leave out the opening cysteine and the closing phenylalanine or tryptophan. The order of the fields is V gene, CDR3 protein.

TRBV7-9,ASSDNGGDAPIEQF
TRBV19,ASSHRGLPSYEQY
TRBV6-5,ASSYQAGVLY
TRBV7-6,ASSLFRDTRRETQY
TRBV7-2,ASSLGRTSGTYEQY
TRBV18,ASSPPSGLYGYT
TRBV14,ASSPRDAYNEQF
TRBV9,ASSALSGGEFGTQY
TRBV11-3,ASSLHRGQETQY
TRBV11-2,ASSSRQYGYT
TRBV6-6,ASSSRVNTEAF
TRBV11-2,ASSLGGSYEQY
TRBV27,ASSLWANYGYT
TRBV4-2,ASSQGGSYNEQF
TRBV12-3/TRBV12-4,ASSLIAQETQY
TRBV2,ASSNIGAF
TRBV11-3,ASSHLWRGENTIY
TRBV20-1,SASAGDMNTEAF
TRBV6-5,ASSAVYTEAF
TRBV5-1,ASSAGETGATDTQY
TRBV7-2,ASSLTSLYEQY
TRBV12-3/TRBV12-4,ASSFTGSQPQH
TRBV18,ASSPQAVTDTQY